A single sample gave rise to the 5 T cell receptor beta chains below, sequenced in a study of T cell responses to AZD1222 COVID-19 vaccine (dated by TCRdb to about 2021). Library preparation was by the immunoSEQ multiplex PCR assay. TCRdb retrieved this table from immuneACCESS and kept in-frame rearrangements only. Not all clones are present; in checked studies, unresolved V genes account for under half, and no reason is known for the remainder. This sample is represented by more than 85,000 clones; about 85% of them were singletons. The top ten clones comprise about 1.6% of the sample. The time point label, as the study defines it: baseline before first vaccination. The specimen comprised peripheral blood, sampled on day 0 of AZD1222 vaccination. The receptors derive from an adult in good health.

V is TRBV14 and J is TRBJ2-7, with TRBD1 identical over 8 bases. Germline V lookup: CDR1 SGHDN, CDR2 FVKESK. The CDR3 has 15 amino acids. V lost 0 bases to trimming and J lost 6 bases; unmatched junction nucleotides: 7. The CDR3 protein is CASSQDPRTGREQYF. The CDR3 region has the DNA TGTGCCAGCAGCCAAGATCCCCGGACAGGGCGCGAGCAGTACTTC.

The rearrangement uses TRBV29-1 and TRBJ2-1, with D possibly matching TRBD1 (5 bases). Trimming stripped 1 base from V and 6 bases from J, with 10 bases between. Per germline, CDR1 SQVTM and CDR2 ANQGSEA. The CDR3 extends over 13 amino acids. The CDR3 loop reads CSVEGGPLNEQFF. CDR3 nucleotides: TGCAGCGTTGAAGGGGGCCCCCTCAATGAGCAGTTCTTC.

This rearrangement joins TRBV27 to TRBJ1-1; D possibly corresponds to TRBD1 (6 bases). The CDR3 loop spans 13 amino acids. Between the trimmed V and J ends, which lost 4 bases and 12 bases, there was a span of 18 bases. Germline CDR1 reads MNHEY; CDR2 reads SMNVEV (reference sequence). The CDR3 nucleotides read TGTGCCAGCAGTTCAAATGGGGGGGGCGGGACTTTCTTT. This gives the protein CASSSNGGGGTFF.

The chain joins TRBV5-1 to TRBJ2-5, with 7 bases aligning to TRBD1. Germline values: CDR1 SGHRS, CDR2 YFSETQ. The CDR3 runs to 14 residues. J was trimmed by 2 bases and V by 4 bases; bases with no gene match: 5. For the CDR3, the DNA is TGCGCCAGCAGCCCTGGGACAGCTCAAGAGACCCAGTACTTC. It encodes CASSPGTAQETQYF.

CDR3 nucleotides: TGTGCCAGCTCACCCCCTGATGGCGGGAGGGGAAATGAGCAGTTCTTC. It is translated as CASSPPDGGRGNEQFF. The rearrangement joins TRBV18 to TRBJ2-1; 9 bases align to TRBD2. V trimming: 3 bases; J trimming: 7 bases; junction bases outside the gene matches: 10. This CDR3 has 16 amino acids. Germline CDR1 KGHSH, CDR2 LQKENI. The whole variable domain, filled in from reference TRBV18 and TRBJ2-1, reads NAGVMQNPRHLVRRRGQEARLRCSPMKGHSHVYWYRQLPEEGLKFMVYLQKENIIDESGMPKERFSAEFPKEGPSILRIQQVVRGDSAAYFCASSPPDGGRGNEQFFGPGTRLTVL.